This entry concerns a single T cell receptor beta chain. Germline V gives CDR1 LNHDA, CDR2 SQIVND (reference sequence). V gave up 3 bases and J gave up 0 bases, with 14 bases separating them. This CDR3 has 16 amino acids. These data originate in a study of radiation and T cells in renal cell carcinoma. The time point: blood 2 weeks post-SBRT. This sample's treatment: 15 Gy SBRT to primary tumor, nephrectomy 4 weeks later. The tumor was a clear cell renal cell carcinoma. Using immunoSEQ multiplex PCR, the repertoire was profiled, and TCRdb retains in-frame clones only, with some absent. The table lists 70,000 or so clones, roughly 82% of them singletons.

The J gene is TRBJ1-1, the V gene TRBV19; the D is unclear. Specimen: blood, collected from a patient whose treatment included radiotherapy and nephrectomy. The TCR was taken from a man in his sixties with renal cell carcinoma. The CDR3 DNA sequence: TGTGCCAGTAGTATTCCACGTCTAAGGGTGAACACTGAAGCTTTCTTT. Protein product: CASSIPRLRVNTEAFF.